This T cell receptor (beta chain) was recorded in a study of neurological immune-mediated disorders. Regarding the study as a whole: The repertoires of 18 of 34 multiple sclerosis patients were placed by phylogenetic grouping in a single related-CDR3 cluster, which may be a signature.

As to time point: longitudinal time-point 3. The germline V gene has CDR1 SEHNR and CDR2 FQNEAQ (reference sequence). Trimming left V 5 bases short and J 3 bases short, with 13 bases between. CDR3 length: 14 residues. TCRdb passed the 5' RACE reads through MiXCR, listing each CDR3 protein once. This table holds 84,000 or so distinct CDR3 sequences, around 4.5% found once. This clonotype was seen repeatedly, ten times or more. Its target is unknown. The TCR comes from a woman aged 55-70 years with multiple sclerosis. The chain couples TRBV7-9 to TRBJ2-5, with D perhaps TRBD1 (6 bases). The sample was PBMCs. CDR3 sequence: CASSPGTYEETQYF. CDR3 nucleotides: TGTGCCAGCAGCCCCGGGACATACGAAGAGACCCAGTACTTC.